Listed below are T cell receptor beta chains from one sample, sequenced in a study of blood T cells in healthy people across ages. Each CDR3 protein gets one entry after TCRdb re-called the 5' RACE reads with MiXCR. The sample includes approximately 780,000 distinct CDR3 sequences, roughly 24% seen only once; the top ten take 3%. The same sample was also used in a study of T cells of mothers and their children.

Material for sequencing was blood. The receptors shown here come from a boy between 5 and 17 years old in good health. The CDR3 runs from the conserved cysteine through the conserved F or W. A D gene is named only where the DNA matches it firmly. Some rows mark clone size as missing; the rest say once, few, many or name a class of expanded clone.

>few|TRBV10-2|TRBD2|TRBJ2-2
TGCGCCAGCAGTGGGAGGGCAGGGACTAAGGCCGGGGAGCTGTTTTTT
CASSGRAGTKAGELFF
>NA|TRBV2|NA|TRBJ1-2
TGTGCCAGCACCTTCGGGGAAGGGCAATACGGCTACACCTTC
CASTFGEGQYGYTF
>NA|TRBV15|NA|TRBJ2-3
TGTGCCACCAGCAGACCGACCCGGAGGGACCCCTGGGGCACAGATACGCAGTATTTT
CATSRPTRRDPWGTDTQYF
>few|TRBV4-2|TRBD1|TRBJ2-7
TGTGCCAGCAGCCACCCGGGACAGCTCCTCTACTACGAGCAGTACTTC
CASSHPGQLLYYEQYF
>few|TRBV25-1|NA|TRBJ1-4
TGTGCCAGCAGTCTTCGCAGGGATGTGGAAAAACTGTTTTTT
CASSLRRDVEKLFF
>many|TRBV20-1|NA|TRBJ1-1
TGCAGTGCTTCCGACGGGAACACTGAAGCTTTCTTT
CSASDGNTEAFF
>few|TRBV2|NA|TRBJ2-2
TGTGCCAGCAAACACTTACGAGGGGGGGCCCCCGGGGAGCTGTTTTTT
CASKHLRGGAPGELFF
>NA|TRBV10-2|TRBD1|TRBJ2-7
TGCGCCGGCAGTGTGCAGGGGGCTGGCTCCTACGAGCAGTACTTC
CAGSVQGAGSYEQYF
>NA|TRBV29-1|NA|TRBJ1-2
TGCAGCGTTGAAAGGCGGGGGGGCTACACCTTC
CSVERRGGYTF
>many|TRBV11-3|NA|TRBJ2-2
TGTGCCAGCAGCTTAGTCGACACCGGGGAGCTGTTTTTT
CASSLVDTGELFF
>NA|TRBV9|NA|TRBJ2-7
TGTGCCAGCAGCGTAGACCAGGGCTCCTACGAGCAGTACTTC
CASSVDQGSYEQYF
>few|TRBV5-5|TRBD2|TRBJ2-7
TGTGCCAGCAGCCCCCGGGGACTAGCTTCTTACGAGCAGTACTTC
CASSPRGLASYEQYF
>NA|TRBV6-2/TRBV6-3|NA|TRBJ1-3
TGTGCAAGACAGCGGGACGGCGGGGGGATATTCTCTGGAAACACCATATATTTT
CARQRDGGGIFSGNTIYF
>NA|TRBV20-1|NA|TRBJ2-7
TGCAGTGCCCCGTTGTTCTACGAGCAGTACTTC
CSAPLFYEQYF
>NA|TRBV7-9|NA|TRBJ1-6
TGTGCCAGCAGCCAGGACAGTAGCTCACCCCTCCACTTT
CASSQDSSSPLHF
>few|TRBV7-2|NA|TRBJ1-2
TGTGCCAGCAGCTTAAGTCGACAGTATGGCTACACCTTC
CASSLSRQYGYTF
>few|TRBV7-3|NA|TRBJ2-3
TGTGCCAGCAGCTTCATGGAGGGAATGGATACGCAGTATTTT
CASSFMEGMDTQYF
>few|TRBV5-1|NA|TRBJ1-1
TGCGCCAGCAGCTTCGCCAGGGCTTCGACTGAAGCTTTCTTT
CASSFARASTEAFF
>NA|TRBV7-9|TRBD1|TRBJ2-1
TGTGCCAGCAGCCCCGCGGGACAGGGATACAATGAGCAGTTCTTC
CASSPAGQGYNEQFF
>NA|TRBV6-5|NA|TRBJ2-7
TGTGCCAGCAGTTACTCGGGCAGATCAGCCCGGGGCTCCTACGAGCAGTACTTC
CASSYSGRSARGSYEQYF
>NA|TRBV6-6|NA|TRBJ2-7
TGTGCCACCGGGCCGGGGGGCCCCTCCTACGAGCAGTACTTC
CATGPGGPSYEQYF
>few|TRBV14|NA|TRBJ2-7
TGTGCCAGCAGCCAATCCAACTTCCACGAGCAGTACTTC
CASSQSNFHEQYF
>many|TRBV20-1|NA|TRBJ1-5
TGCAGTGCTGAGAGGGGGTTAGCTAGCAATCAGCCCCAGCATTTT
CSAERGLASNQPQHF
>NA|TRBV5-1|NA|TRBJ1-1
TGCGCCAGCAGCTTGGAGGGACCTCCATCGAACACTGAAGCTTTCTTT
CASSLEGPPSNTEAFF
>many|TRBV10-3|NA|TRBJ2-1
TGTGCCATCATGGATCGCGGGCTCTACAATGAGCAGTTCTTC
CAIMDRGLYNEQFF
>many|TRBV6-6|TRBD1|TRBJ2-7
TGTGCCAGCAGGGGACAGGGGGTAAGGTACGAGCAGTACTTC
CASRGQGVRYEQYF
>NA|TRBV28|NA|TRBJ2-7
TGTGCCAGCAGTTTACGGTTACGGGGCAGGGAGGAGTACTTC
CASSLRLRGREEYF
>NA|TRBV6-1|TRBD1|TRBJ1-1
TGTGCCAGCAGTCTTAGGGGGCTTCCTGAAGCTTTCTTT
CASSLRGLPEAFF
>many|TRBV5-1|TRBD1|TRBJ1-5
TGCGCCAGCAGCTTGGGTACAGGGGATCAGCCCCAGCATTTT
CASSLGTGDQPQHF
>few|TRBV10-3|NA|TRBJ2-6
TGTGCCATCAGTGACAGCTCTGGGGCCAACGTCCTGACTTTC
CAISDSSGANVLTF
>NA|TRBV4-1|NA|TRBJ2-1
TGCGCCAGCAGCCAAGATAGGCAGGGGGCGCGGGAGCAGTGCTTC
CASSQDRQGAREQCF
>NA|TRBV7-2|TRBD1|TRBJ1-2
TGTGCCAGCAGCCCTCGCCCCCCCGGGACAGCCTATGGCTACACCTTC
CASSPRPPGTAYGYTF
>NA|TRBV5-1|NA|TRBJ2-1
TGCGCCAGCAGCTTGGAGGGGGACGACTACAATGAGCAGTTCTTC
CASSLEGDDYNEQFF
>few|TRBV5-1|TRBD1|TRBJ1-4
TGCGCCAGCAGCTCTCGAGGGGGCCATAATGAAAAACTGTTTTTT
CASSSRGGHNEKLFF
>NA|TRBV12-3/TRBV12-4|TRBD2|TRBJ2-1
TGTGCCAGCAGCTCGGGACTAGCTGAGGTTGAGCAGTTCTTC
CASSSGLAEVEQFF